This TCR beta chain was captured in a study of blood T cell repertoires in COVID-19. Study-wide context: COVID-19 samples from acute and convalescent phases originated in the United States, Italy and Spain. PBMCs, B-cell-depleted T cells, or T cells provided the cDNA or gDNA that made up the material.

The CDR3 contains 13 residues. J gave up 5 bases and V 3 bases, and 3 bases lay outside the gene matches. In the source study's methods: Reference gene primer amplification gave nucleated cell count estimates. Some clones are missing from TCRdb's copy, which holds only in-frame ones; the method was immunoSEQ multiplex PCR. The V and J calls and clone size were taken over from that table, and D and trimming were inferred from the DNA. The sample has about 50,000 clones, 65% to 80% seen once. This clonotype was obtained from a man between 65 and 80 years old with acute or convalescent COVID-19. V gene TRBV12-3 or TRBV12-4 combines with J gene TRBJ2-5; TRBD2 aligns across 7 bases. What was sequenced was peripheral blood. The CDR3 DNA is TGTGCCAGCAGTTTCAACGGGAGGGAGACCCAGTACTTC. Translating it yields CASSFNGRETQYF.